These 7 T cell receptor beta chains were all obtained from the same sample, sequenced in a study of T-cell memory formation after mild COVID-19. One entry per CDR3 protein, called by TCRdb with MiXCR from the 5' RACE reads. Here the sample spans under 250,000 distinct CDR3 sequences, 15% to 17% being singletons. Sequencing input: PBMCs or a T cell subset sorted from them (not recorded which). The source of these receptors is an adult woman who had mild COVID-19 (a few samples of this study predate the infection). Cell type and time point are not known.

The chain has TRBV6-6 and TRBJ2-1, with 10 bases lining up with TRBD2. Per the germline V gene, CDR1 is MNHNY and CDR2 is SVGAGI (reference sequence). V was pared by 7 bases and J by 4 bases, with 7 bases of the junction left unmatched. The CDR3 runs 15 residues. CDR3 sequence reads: CASIRQRGGYNEQFF. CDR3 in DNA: TGTGCCAGCATCCGTCAGCGGGGGGGATACAATGAGCAGTTCTTC.

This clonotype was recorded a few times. The CDR3 coding sequence is TGTGCCAGCAGTTTTGTGGGGGAGAAGACTGAAGCTTTCTTT. As protein: CASSFVGEKTEAFF. The chain has TRBV28 and TRBJ1-1; TRBD1 might be the D (5 bases). In germline, CDR1 is MDHEN, CDR2 SYDVKM. There are 14 residues in the CDR3. The V gene lost 3 bases and the J gene lost 5 bases, with 13 bases spanning the gap.

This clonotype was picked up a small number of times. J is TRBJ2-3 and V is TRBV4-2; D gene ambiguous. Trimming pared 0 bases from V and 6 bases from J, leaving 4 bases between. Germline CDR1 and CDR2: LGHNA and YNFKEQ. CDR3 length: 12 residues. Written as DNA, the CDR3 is TGTGCCAGCAGCCAAGAAGTGGATACGCAGTATTTT. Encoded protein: CASSQEVDTQYF.

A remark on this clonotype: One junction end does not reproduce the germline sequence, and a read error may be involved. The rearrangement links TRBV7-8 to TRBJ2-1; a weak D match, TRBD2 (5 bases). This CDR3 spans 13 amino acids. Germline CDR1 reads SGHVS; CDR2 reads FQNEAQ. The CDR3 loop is CASSFSLEAPSLF. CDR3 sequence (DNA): TGTGCCAGCAGCTTTTCCTTGGAGGCACCGTCCCTCTTC.

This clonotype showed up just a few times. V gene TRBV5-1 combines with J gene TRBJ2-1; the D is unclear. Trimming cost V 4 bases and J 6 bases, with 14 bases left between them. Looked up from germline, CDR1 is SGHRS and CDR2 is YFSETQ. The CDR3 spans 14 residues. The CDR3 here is CASSRLSGSNEQFF. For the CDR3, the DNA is TGCGCCAGCAGCCGCCTCTCGGGTAGCAATGAGCAGTTCTTC.

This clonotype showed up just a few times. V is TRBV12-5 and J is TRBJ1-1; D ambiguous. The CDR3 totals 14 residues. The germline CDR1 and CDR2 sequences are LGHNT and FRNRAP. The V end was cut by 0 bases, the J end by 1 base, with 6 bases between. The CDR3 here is CASGLVPGNTEAFF. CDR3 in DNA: TGTGCTAGTGGTTTGGTACCAGGGAACACTGAAGCTTTCTTT.

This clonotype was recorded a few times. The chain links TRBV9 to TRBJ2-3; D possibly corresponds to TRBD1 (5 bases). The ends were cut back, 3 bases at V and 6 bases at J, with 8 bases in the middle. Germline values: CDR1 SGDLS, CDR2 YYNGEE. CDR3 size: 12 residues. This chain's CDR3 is CASSDSGDTQYF. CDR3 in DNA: TGTGCCAGCAGCGACTCAGGGGATACGCAGTATTTT.